The clone carrying this T cell receptor beta chain has only a few counts. During its preparation, the TCRbeta library received unique molecular identifiers. MiXCR, run by TCRdb on the PCR reads, gives a single entry per CDR3 protein. This table has 200,000 to 250,000 distinct CDR3 sequences, approximately 12% appearing once. The CDR3 extends over 15 amino acids. The V gene end was trimmed by 7 bases and the J gene end by 8 bases; junction bases not matched to a gene: 15. This sample was included in a study of T-cell reconstitution after alpha-beta-depleted transplantation in children. The TCR sequence derives from a human donor who donated a stem cell graft to a child with acute lymphoblastic leukemia. This chain links TRBV12-3 or TRBV12-4 with TRBJ2-3, with 7 bases fitting TRBD1. The input for sequencing was PBMCs from the stem cell graft donor, taken from the stem cell graft. The CDR3 loop is CASIWDSGSPGTQYF. The CDR3 nucleotides are TGTGCCAGCATCTGGGACAGCGGATCTCCGGGTACGCAGTATTTT.